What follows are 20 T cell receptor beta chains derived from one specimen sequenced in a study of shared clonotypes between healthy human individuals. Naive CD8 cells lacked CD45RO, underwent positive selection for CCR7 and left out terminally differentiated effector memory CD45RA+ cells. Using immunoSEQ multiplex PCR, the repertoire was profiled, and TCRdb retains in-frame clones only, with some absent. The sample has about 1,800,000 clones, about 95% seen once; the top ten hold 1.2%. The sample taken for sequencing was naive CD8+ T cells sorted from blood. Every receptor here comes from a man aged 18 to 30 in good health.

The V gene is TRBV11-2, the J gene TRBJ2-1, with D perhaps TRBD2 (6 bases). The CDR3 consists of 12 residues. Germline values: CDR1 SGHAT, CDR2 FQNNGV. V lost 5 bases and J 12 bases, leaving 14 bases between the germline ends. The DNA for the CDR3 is TGTGCCAGCAGCCTCCCTAGCGATACGCAGTTCTTC. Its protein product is CASSLPSDTQFF.

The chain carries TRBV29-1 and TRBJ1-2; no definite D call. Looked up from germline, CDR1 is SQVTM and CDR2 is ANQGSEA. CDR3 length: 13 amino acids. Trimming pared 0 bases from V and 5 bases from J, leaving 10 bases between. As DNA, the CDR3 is TGCAGCGTTGAAGACGGTACAGATTATGGCTACACCTTC. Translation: CSVEDGTDYGYTF.

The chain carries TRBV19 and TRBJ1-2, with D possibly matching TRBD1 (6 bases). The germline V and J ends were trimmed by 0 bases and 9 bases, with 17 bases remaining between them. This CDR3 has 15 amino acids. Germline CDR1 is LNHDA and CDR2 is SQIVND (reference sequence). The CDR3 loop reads CASSIDLEGVKSYTF. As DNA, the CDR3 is TGTGCCAGTAGTATAGATCTGGAGGGGGTGAAGAGCTACACCTTC. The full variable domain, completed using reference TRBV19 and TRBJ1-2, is DGGITQSPKYLFRKEGQNVTLSCEQNLNHDAMYWYRQDPGQGLRLIYYSQIVNDFQKGDIAEGYSVSREKKESFPLTVTSAQKNPTAFYLCASSIDLEGVKSYTFGSGTRLTVV.

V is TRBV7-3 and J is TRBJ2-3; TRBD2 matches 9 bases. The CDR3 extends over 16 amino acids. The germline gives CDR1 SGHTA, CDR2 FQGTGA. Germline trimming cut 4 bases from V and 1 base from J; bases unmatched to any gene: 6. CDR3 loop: CASSSLERGGTDTQYF. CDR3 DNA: TGTGCCAGCAGCTCCCTGGAGCGGGGGGGCACAGATACGCAGTATTTT.

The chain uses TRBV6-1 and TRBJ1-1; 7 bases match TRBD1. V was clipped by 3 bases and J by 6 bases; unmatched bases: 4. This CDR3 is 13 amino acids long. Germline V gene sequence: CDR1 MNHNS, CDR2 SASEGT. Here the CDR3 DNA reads TGTGCCAGCAGTGAGACAGGGAGTCCTGAAGCTTTCTTT. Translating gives CASSETGSPEAFF.

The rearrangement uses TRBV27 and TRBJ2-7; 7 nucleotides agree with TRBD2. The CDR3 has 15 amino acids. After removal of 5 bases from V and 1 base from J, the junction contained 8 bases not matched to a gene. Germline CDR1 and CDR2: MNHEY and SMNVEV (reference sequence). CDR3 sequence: CASSGGGAGSYEQYF. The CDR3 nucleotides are TGTGCCAGCAGTGGCGGAGGAGCGGGGTCCTACGAGCAGTACTTC.

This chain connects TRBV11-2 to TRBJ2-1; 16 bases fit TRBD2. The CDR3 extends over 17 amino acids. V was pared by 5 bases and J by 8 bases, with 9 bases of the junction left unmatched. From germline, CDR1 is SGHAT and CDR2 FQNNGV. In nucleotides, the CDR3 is TGTGCCAGCAGCCGGGGACTAGCGGGAGGGCCGGGGGATGAGCAGTTCTTC. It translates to CASSRGLAGGPGDEQFF.

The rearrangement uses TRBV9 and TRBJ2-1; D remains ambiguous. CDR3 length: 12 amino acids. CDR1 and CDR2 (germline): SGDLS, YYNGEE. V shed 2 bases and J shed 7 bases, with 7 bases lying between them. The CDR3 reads CASSVKENEQFF. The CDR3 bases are TGTGCCAGCAGCGTCAAGGAGAATGAGCAGTTCTTC.

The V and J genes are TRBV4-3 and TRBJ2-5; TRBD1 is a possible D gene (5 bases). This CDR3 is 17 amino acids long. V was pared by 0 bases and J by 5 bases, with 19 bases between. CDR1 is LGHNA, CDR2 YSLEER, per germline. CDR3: CASSQDRLVGAEETQYF. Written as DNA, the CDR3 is TGCGCCAGCAGCCAAGATCGGCTAGTAGGGGCGGAGGAGACCCAGTACTTC.

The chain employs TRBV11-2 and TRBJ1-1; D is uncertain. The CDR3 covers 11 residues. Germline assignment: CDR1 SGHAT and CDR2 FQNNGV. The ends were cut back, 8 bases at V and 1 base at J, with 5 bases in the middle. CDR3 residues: CASGENTEAFF. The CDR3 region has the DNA TGTGCCAGCGGCGAGAACACTGAAGCTTTCTTT.

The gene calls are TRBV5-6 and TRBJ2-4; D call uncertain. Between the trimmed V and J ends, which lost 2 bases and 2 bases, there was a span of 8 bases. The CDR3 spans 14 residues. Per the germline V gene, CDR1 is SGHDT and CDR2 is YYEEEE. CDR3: CASSLGLSKNIQYF. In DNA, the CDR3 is TGTGCCAGCAGCTTAGGGTTGTCCAAAAACATTCAGTACTTC.

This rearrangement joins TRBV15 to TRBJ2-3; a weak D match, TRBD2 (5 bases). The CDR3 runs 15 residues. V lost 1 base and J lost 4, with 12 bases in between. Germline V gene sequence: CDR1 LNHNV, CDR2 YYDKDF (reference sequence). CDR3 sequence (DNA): TGTGCCACCAGCAGAGCTCCTGAGGGTGCAGATACGCAGTATTTT. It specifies CATSRAPEGADTQYF.

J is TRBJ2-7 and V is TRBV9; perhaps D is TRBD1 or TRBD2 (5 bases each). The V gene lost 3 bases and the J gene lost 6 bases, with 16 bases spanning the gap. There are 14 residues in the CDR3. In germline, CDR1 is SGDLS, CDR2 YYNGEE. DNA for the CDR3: TGTGCCAGCAGCGCCGACGGGCCGGGACCCGAGCAGTACTTC. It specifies CASSADGPGPEQYF.

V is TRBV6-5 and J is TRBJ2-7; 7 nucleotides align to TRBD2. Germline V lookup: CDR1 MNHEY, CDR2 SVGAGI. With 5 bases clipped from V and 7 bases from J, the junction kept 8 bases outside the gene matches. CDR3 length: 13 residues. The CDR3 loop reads CASSLQGGIEQYF. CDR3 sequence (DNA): TGTGCCAGCAGTCTGCAGGGAGGGATTGAGCAGTACTTC.

CDR3 DNA: TGTGCCAGCAGTGGGCCTAGCGGGAGAGGGAATGAGCAGTTCTTC. Amino acid sequence: CASSGPSGRGNEQFF. The J gene is TRBJ2-1, the V gene TRBV2; 10 bases map to TRBD2. This CDR3 has 15 amino acids. The V gene's germline CDR1 is SNHLY and CDR2 FYNNEI. J lost 7 bases, V lost 4 bases, and 7 bases had no gene match. Drawing the rest from reference TRBV2 and TRBJ2-1, the complete variable domain is EPEVTQTPSHQVTQMGQEVILRCVPISNHLYFYWYRQILGQKVEFLVSFYNNEISEKSEIFDDQFSVERPDGSNFTLKIRSTKLEDSAMYFCASSGPSGRGNEQFFGPGTRLTVL.

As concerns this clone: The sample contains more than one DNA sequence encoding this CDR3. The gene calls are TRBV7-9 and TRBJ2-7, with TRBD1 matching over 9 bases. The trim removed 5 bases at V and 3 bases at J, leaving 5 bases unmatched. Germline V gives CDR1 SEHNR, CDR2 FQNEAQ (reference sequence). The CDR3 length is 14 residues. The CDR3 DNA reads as TGTGCCAGCAGCCCCCGGGACAGGGTCTACGAGCAGTACTTC. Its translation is CASSPRDRVYEQYF. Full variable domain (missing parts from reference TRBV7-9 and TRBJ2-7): DTGVSQNPRHKITKRGQNVTFRCDPISEHNRLYWYRQTLGQGPEFLTYFQNEAQLEKSRLLSDRFSAERPKGSFSTLEIQRTEQGDSAMYLCASSPRDRVYEQYFGPGTRLTVT.

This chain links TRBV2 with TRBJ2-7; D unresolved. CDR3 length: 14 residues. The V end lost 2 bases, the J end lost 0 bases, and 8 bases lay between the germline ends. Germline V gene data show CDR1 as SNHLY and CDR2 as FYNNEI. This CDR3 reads CASSENPYSYEQYF. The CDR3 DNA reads TGTGCCAGCAGTGAAAATCCATACTCCTACGAGCAGTACTTC.

CDR3 sequence (DNA): TGTGCCAGCAGTTATAACGCGGGGGCTCGCACAGATACGCAGTATTTT. Translating gives CASSYNAGARTDTQYF. The rearrangement uses TRBV6-6 and TRBJ2-3, with a weak D call TRBD2 (7 bases). The CDR3 extends over 16 amino acids. V was trimmed by 3 bases and J by 1 base, leaving 14 bases between them. In germline, CDR1 is MNHNY, CDR2 SVGAGI (reference sequence).

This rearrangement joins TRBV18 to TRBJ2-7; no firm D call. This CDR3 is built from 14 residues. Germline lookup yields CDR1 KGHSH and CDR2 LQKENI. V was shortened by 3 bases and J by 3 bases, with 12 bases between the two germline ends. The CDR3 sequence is CASSPPGRVYEQYF. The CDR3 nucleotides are TGTGCCAGCTCACCCCCGGGCAGAGTCTACGAGCAGTACTTC.

CDR3 region: CAWSTIGGNTEAFF. The CDR3 coding sequence is TGTGCCTGGAGTACTATAGGGGGGAACACTGAAGCTTTCTTT. J is TRBJ1-1 and V is TRBV30; tentative D call: TRBD1 (6 bases). The CDR3 loop spans 14 amino acids. V was shortened by 2 bases and J by 1 base, with 11 bases between the two germline ends. Germline loops: CDR1 GTSNPN, CDR2 SVGIG (reference sequence).